These T cell receptor beta chains were read from a single sample in a study of graft-versus-host responses after intestinal transplantation. Their cognate antigens are unknown. Sequenced by immunoSEQ multiplex PCR; TCRdb stores in-frame clones only, minus some. The sample consists of about 90,000 clones, 80% to 95% of them appearing once. Sequenced material: unstimulated CD8+ T cells sorted from spleen or lymph node cells, taken before transplant. The receptors shown here come from a human donor who was the organ donor for an intestinal transplant. Each CDR3 is given with its conserved first and last residue. D genes are given only for firm matches. Expanded clones are given a class, and other clones once, few, many or no size at all.

clone_size: .
d_call: .
v_call: TRBV27
j_call: TRBJ2-7
cdr3_length: 14
cdr3_nt: TGTGCCAGCAGTTATCGGGGAGTCCCCTACGAGCAGTACTTC
cdr3_aa: CASSYRGVPYEQYF

clone_size: .
d_call: TRBD2
v_call: TRBV7-9
j_call: TRBJ2-1
cdr3_length: 15
cdr3_nt: TGTGCCAGCAGCTTTTCAGCGGGAGTGGGGGGTGAGCAGTTCTTC
cdr3_aa: CASSFSAGVGGEQFF

clone_size: .
d_call: TRBD2
v_call: TRBV28
j_call: TRBJ2-1
cdr3_length: 17
cdr3_nt: TGTGCCAGCAGCCTAAACCAAGCGGGAGGGGACCCCAATGAGCAGTTCTTC
cdr3_aa: CASSLNQAGGDPNEQFF

clone_size: once
d_call: .
v_call: TRBV19
j_call: TRBJ2-1
cdr3_length: 12
cdr3_nt: TGTGCCAGTAGTTCTAGATGGGATGAGCAGTTCTTC
cdr3_aa: CASSSRWDEQFF

clone_size: .
d_call: .
v_call: TRBV11-3
j_call: TRBJ2-7
cdr3_length: 12
cdr3_nt: TGTGCCAGCAGCTTATTTGGGAGCGAGCAGTACTTC
cdr3_aa: CASSLFGSEQYF

clone_size: .
d_call: .
v_call: TRBV15
j_call: TRBJ1-5
cdr3_length: 16
cdr3_nt: TGTGCCACCAGCAGAGGGGGAGGGGCAGGGAATCAGCCCCAGCATTTT
cdr3_aa: CATSRGGGAGNQPQHF

clone_size: .
d_call: .
v_call: TRBV5-6
j_call: TRBJ2-1
cdr3_length: 15
cdr3_nt: TGTGCCAGCAGCCCGGGGTTCACCTCCTACAATGAGCAGTTCTTC
cdr3_aa: CASSPGFTSYNEQFF

clone_size: .
d_call: .
v_call: TRBV2
j_call: TRBJ1-5
cdr3_length: 14
cdr3_nt: TGTGCCAGCGTAGATCCAGGGGGCAATCAGCCCCAGCATTTT
cdr3_aa: CASVDPGGNQPQHF

clone_size: .
d_call: .
v_call: TRBV4-2
j_call: TRBJ2-3
cdr3_length: 15
cdr3_nt: TGTGCCAGCAGCCAAGATAAGGGGAGCGGGGATACGCAGTATTTT
cdr3_aa: CASSQDKGSGDTQYF

clone_size: .
d_call: .
v_call: TRBV28
j_call: TRBJ1-1
cdr3_length: 12
cdr3_nt: TGTGCCAGCAGTCCCCCCTTGAGTGAAGCTTTCTTT
cdr3_aa: CASSPPLSEAFF

clone_size: .
d_call: .
v_call: TRBV20-1
j_call: TRBJ2-3
cdr3_length: 11
cdr3_nt: TGCAGTGTGGGGGGTGCAGATACGCAGTATTTT
cdr3_aa: CSVGGADTQYF

clone_size: .
d_call: .
v_call: TRBV27
j_call: TRBJ1-5
cdr3_length: 15
cdr3_nt: TGTGCCAGCAGTCCCCCAAACAGGGCCCATCAGCCCCAGCATTTT
cdr3_aa: CASSPPNRAHQPQHF

clone_size: .
d_call: TRBD1
v_call: TRBV5-6
j_call: TRBJ1-6
cdr3_length: 13
cdr3_nt: TGTGCCAGCAGCTGGACAGGGAATTCACCCCTCCACTTT
cdr3_aa: CASSWTGNSPLHF

clone_size: .
d_call: .
v_call: TRBV9
j_call: TRBJ2-7
cdr3_length: 13
cdr3_nt: TGTGCCAGCAGCGGAGCGGTCTCCTACGAGCAGTACTTC
cdr3_aa: CASSGAVSYEQYF

clone_size: .
d_call: TRBD2
v_call: TRBV6-5
j_call: TRBJ2-7
cdr3_length: 15
cdr3_nt: TGTGCCAGCAGACTAGCGGGGGGTGGAACCTACGAGCAGTACTTC
cdr3_aa: CASRLAGGGTYEQYF

clone_size: .
d_call: .
v_call: TRBV5-4
j_call: TRBJ2-7
cdr3_length: 17
cdr3_nt: TGTGCCAGCAGCTTGTCAGGTTACTTGCCAATGGGGGCCGAGCAGTACTTC
cdr3_aa: CASSLSGYLPMGAEQYF

clone_size: .
d_call: TRBD1
v_call: TRBV19
j_call: TRBJ2-1
cdr3_length: 13
cdr3_nt: TGTGCCAGTAGCTATACAGGGGGCAATGAGCAGTTCTTC
cdr3_aa: CASSYTGGNEQFF

clone_size: .
d_call: .
v_call: TRBV25-1
j_call: TRBJ2-1
cdr3_length: 17
cdr3_nt: TGTGCCAGCAGTGAGCCTAACTCCTACTCTATTTACAATGAGCAGTTCTTC
cdr3_aa: CASSEPNSYSIYNEQFF

clone_size: .
d_call: TRBD2
v_call: TRBV2
j_call: TRBJ2-1
cdr3_length: 15
cdr3_nt: TGTGCCAGCAGTGAGGGGGGGGGCTCCTACAATGAGCAGTTCTTC
cdr3_aa: CASSEGGGSYNEQFF

clone_size: .
d_call: TRBD1
v_call: TRBV29-1
j_call: TRBJ2-3
cdr3_length: 15
cdr3_nt: TGCAGCGTTGAGGCCCGACAGGGACCAACAGATACGCAGTATTTT
cdr3_aa: CSVEARQGPTDTQYF

clone_size: .
d_call: TRBD1
v_call: TRBV7-9
j_call: TRBJ1-4
cdr3_length: 15
cdr3_nt: TGTGCCAGCAGCTACGGACAGGCCGCTAATGAAAAACTGTTTTTT
cdr3_aa: CASSYGQAANEKLFF

clone_size: few
d_call: .
v_call: TRBV5-6
j_call: TRBJ2-1
cdr3_length: 11
cdr3_nt: TGTGCCAGCAGCTTACTCGGTGAGCAGTTCTTC
cdr3_aa: CASSLLGEQFF

clone_size: .
d_call: .
v_call: TRBV19
j_call: TRBJ1-5
cdr3_length: 15
cdr3_nt: TGTGCCAGTAGTATGTGGGACATTAGCAATCAGCCCCAGCATTTT
cdr3_aa: CASSMWDISNQPQHF

clone_size: .
d_call: .
v_call: TRBV29-1
j_call: TRBJ2-4
cdr3_length: 14
cdr3_nt: TGCAGCGTTGTCGACGGGTTAGCCAAAAACATTCAGTACTTC
cdr3_aa: CSVVDGLAKNIQYF

clone_size: .
d_call: TRBD2
v_call: TRBV10-3
j_call: TRBJ2-3
cdr3_length: 14
cdr3_nt: TGTGCCATCTTAGGAGCGGGGGACACAGATACGCAGTATTTT
cdr3_aa: CAILGAGDTDTQYF

clone_size: .
d_call: .
v_call: TRBV18
j_call: TRBJ2-7
cdr3_length: 17
cdr3_nt: TGTGCCAGCTCACCGCTAAGTTCGGGGTCAGTTGATTACGAGCAGTACTTC
cdr3_aa: CASSPLSSGSVDYEQYF

clone_size: .
d_call: TRBD2
v_call: TRBV10-1
j_call: TRBJ2-1
cdr3_length: 17
cdr3_nt: TGCGCCAGCATGCCCCCGGGGGGCGGGAGGGCCCACAATGAGCAGTTCTTC
cdr3_aa: CASMPPGGGRAHNEQFF

clone_size: few
d_call: .
v_call: TRBV4-3
j_call: TRBJ2-7
cdr3_length: 13
cdr3_nt: TGCGCCAGCAGCCAAGATTCCGGAGCCGAGCAGTACTTC
cdr3_aa: CASSQDSGAEQYF

clone_size: .
d_call: TRBD1
v_call: TRBV19
j_call: TRBJ2-7
cdr3_length: 14
cdr3_nt: TGTGCCAGTAGTATGTCCGGACAGGTACTCGAGCAGTACTTC
cdr3_aa: CASSMSGQVLEQYF

clone_size: .
d_call: .
v_call: TRBV19
j_call: TRBJ2-1
cdr3_length: 14
cdr3_nt: TGTGCCAGTAGTATAGGGGGGCCCTACAATGAGCAGTTCTTC
cdr3_aa: CASSIGGPYNEQFF

clone_size: .
d_call: TRBD2
v_call: TRBV6-1
j_call: TRBJ2-7
cdr3_length: 14
cdr3_nt: TGTGCCAGTGAGCCCGGGGGGGTTGGCTACGAGCAGTACTTC
cdr3_aa: CASEPGGVGYEQYF

clone_size: .
d_call: TRBD2
v_call: TRBV27
j_call: TRBJ2-2
cdr3_length: 15
cdr3_nt: TGTGCCAGCAGTTGGAGTAGCGGGAGGGCCGGGGAGCTGTTTTTT
cdr3_aa: CASSWSSGRAGELFF

clone_size: .
d_call: .
v_call: TRBV19
j_call: TRBJ2-6
cdr3_length: 14
cdr3_nt: TGTGCCAGTAGTATCAGGACTGGGGCCAACGTCCTGACTTTC
cdr3_aa: CASSIRTGANVLTF

clone_size: once
d_call: .
v_call: TRBV9
j_call: TRBJ1-2
cdr3_length: 14
cdr3_nt: TGTGCCAGCAGCGTAGAGGGAGCGAACTATGGCTACACCTTC
cdr3_aa: CASSVEGANYGYTF

clone_size: .
d_call: .
v_call: TRBV27
j_call: TRBJ2-7
cdr3_length: 15
cdr3_nt: TGTGCCAGCACCAACCCCGGTTCCGAACCCTACGAGCAGTACTTC
cdr3_aa: CASTNPGSEPYEQYF

clone_size: .
d_call: .
v_call: TRBV5-5
j_call: TRBJ1-1
cdr3_length: 12
cdr3_nt: TGTGCCAGCAGCTTTTCAACAGGGGAAGCTTTCTTT
cdr3_aa: CASSFSTGEAFF

clone_size: .
d_call: TRBD1
v_call: TRBV27
j_call: TRBJ2-2
cdr3_length: 16
cdr3_nt: TGTGCCAGCAGTTTTCTTACAGGGGGATCGACCGGGGAGCTGTTTTTT
cdr3_aa: CASSFLTGGSTGELFF

clone_size: .
d_call: TRBD1
v_call: TRBV13
j_call: TRBJ2-7
cdr3_length: 16
cdr3_nt: TGTGCCAGCAGTCCCGGACAGGGCCAACAGGCCTACGAGCAGTACTTC
cdr3_aa: CASSPGQGQQAYEQYF

clone_size: .
d_call: TRBD1
v_call: TRBV6-5
j_call: TRBJ1-1
cdr3_length: 15
cdr3_nt: TGTGCCAGCAGTTACTCCGGACAGGGGGGCACTGAAGCTTTCTTT
cdr3_aa: CASSYSGQGGTEAFF

clone_size: .
d_call: .
v_call: TRBV19
j_call: TRBJ1-1
cdr3_length: 13
cdr3_nt: TGTGCCAGTAGTATGAGGCTGAACACTGAAGCTTTCTTT
cdr3_aa: CASSMRLNTEAFF

clone_size: .
d_call: .
v_call: TRBV6-4
j_call: TRBJ2-2
cdr3_length: 16
cdr3_nt: TGTGCCAGCAGTGATACGAGGAGCCAAACCACCGGGGAGCTGTTTTTT
cdr3_aa: CASSDTRSQTTGELFF

clone_size: .
d_call: .
v_call: TRBV27
j_call: TRBJ1-2
cdr3_length: 14
cdr3_nt: TGTGCCAGCACCCACCGTGGGGACATTCATGGCTACACCTTC
cdr3_aa: CASTHRGDIHGYTF

clone_size: .
d_call: .
v_call: TRBV30
j_call: TRBJ2-6
cdr3_length: 13
cdr3_nt: TGTGCCTGGAGTGCCGGGGGGGCCAACGTCCTGACTTTC
cdr3_aa: CAWSAGGANVLTF

clone_size: .
d_call: TRBD1
v_call: TRBV28
j_call: TRBJ1-2
cdr3_length: 18
cdr3_nt: TGTGCCAGCAGACCCATACAGTTCCGGACAGGGAAAGGCTCTGGCTACACCTTC
cdr3_aa: CASRPIQFRTGKGSGYTF

clone_size: .
d_call: TRBD2
v_call: TRBV27
j_call: TRBJ2-7
cdr3_length: 17
cdr3_nt: TGTGCCAGCAGTCCTGGGACTAGCGGGGTTCTATACTACGAGCAGTACTTC
cdr3_aa: CASSPGTSGVLYYEQYF

clone_size: .
d_call: .
v_call: TRBV27
j_call: TRBJ2-3
cdr3_length: 13
cdr3_nt: TGTGCCAGCAGTCTCCAGGGTATTGATACGCAGTATTTT
cdr3_aa: CASSLQGIDTQYF

clone_size: .
d_call: .
v_call: TRBV6-1
j_call: TRBJ1-1
cdr3_length: 13
cdr3_nt: TGTGCCAGCACCCCCTGGGGGGACACTGAAGCTTTCTTT
cdr3_aa: CASTPWGDTEAFF

clone_size: .
d_call: .
v_call: TRBV19
j_call: TRBJ2-7
cdr3_length: 14
cdr3_nt: TGTGCCAGTAGGAGGGAGGAACGCTCCTACGAGCAGTACTTC
cdr3_aa: CASRREERSYEQYF

clone_size: .
d_call: .
v_call: TRBV28
j_call: TRBJ2-1
cdr3_length: 15
cdr3_nt: TGTGCCAGCAGTTTTGGGCAGGGGTCCTACAATGAGCAGTTCTTC
cdr3_aa: CASSFGQGSYNEQFF

clone_size: .
d_call: TRBD2
v_call: TRBV7-3
j_call: TRBJ2-1
cdr3_length: 15
cdr3_nt: TGTGCCAGCAGCGACCCAATGGGAGGGTCCAATGAGCAGTTCTTC
cdr3_aa: CASSDPMGGSNEQFF

clone_size: .
d_call: TRBD1
v_call: TRBV2
j_call: TRBJ1-1
cdr3_length: 15
cdr3_nt: TGTGCCAGCAGGCGCCCCGGGACAGGGAGGCCTGAAGCTTTCTTT
cdr3_aa: CASRRPGTGRPEAFF

clone_size: .
d_call: .
v_call: TRBV4-1
j_call: TRBJ2-2
cdr3_length: 17
cdr3_nt: TGCGCCAGCAGCCAAGAGGCTGGGACAACGAACACCGGGGAGCTGTTTTTT
cdr3_aa: CASSQEAGTTNTGELFF

clone_size: .
d_call: TRBD2
v_call: TRBV19
j_call: TRBJ2-3
cdr3_length: 16
cdr3_nt: TGTGCCAGTAGTCTCGGACTAGCGCCTAGCACAGATACGCAGTATTTT
cdr3_aa: CASSLGLAPSTDTQYF

clone_size: .
d_call: .
v_call: TRBV7-9
j_call: TRBJ1-1
cdr3_length: 12
cdr3_nt: TGTGCCAGCAGCTTACGGGGTATTGAAGCTTTCTTT
cdr3_aa: CASSLRGIEAFF